A selection of T cell receptor beta chains follows, all from one sample in a study of vaccination effects on CD4 cells after COVID-19. TCRdb's copy holds only in-frame clones and misses some; the assay was immunoSEQ multiplex PCR. The sample lists 50,000 to 65,000 clones, roughly 81% occurring once. Their antigen targets remain unknown. The sequencing here drew on CD4+ T cells from PBMCs cultured with HCoV-229E spike peptides, taken before COVID-19 vaccination. The receptors come from a human donor who received a COVID-19 vaccine. Each CDR3 is given with its conserved first and last residue. The D gene is left open where the match is weak. Not all rows give a size; the values are once, few, many and, for expanded clones, a class.

d_call	v_call	j_call	clone_size	cdr3_aa	cdr3_nt
TRBD1	TRBV4-1	TRBJ1-5	-	CASSPRQGWQPQHF	TGCGCCAGCAGCCCTCGACAGGGTTGGCAGCCCCAGCATTTT
-	TRBV7-2	TRBJ2-5	-	CASSLDGSPGETQYF	TGTGCCAGCAGCTTAGATGGTAGCCCGGGGGAGACCCAGTACTTC
TRBD1	TRBV30	TRBJ1-1	few	CAWSRGQAKTEAFF	TGTGCCTGGAGTAGAGGACAGGCCAAAACTGAAGCTTTCTTT
TRBD2	TRBV5-4	TRBJ2-3	-	CASSTQTSPAPDTQYF	TGTGCCAGCAGCACCCAGACTAGCCCAGCCCCAGATACGCAGTATTTT
TRBD2	TRBV18	TRBJ2-5	-	CASSPRGLGDETQYF	TGTGCCAGCTCACCACGGGGACTAGGCGACGAGACCCAGTACTTC
-	TRBV5-1	TRBJ1-4	few	CASSAAWDTQEKLFF	TGCGCCAGCAGCGCCGCGTGGGATACTCAAGAAAAACTGTTTTTT
-	TRBV5-1	TRBJ2-5	-	CASSLLRTIQETQYF	TGCGCCAGCAGCCTTCTACGAACAATCCAAGAAACCCAGTACTTC
TRBD1	TRBV4-1	TRBJ1-2	-	CASSHPDRENYGYTF	TGCGCCAGCAGCCACCCCGACAGGGAGAACTATGGCTACACCTTC
-	TRBV5-1	TRBJ1-1	few	CASSLPGNTEAFF	TGCGCCAGCAGCTTGCCAGGGAACACTGAAGCTTTCTTT
-	TRBV6-2/TRBV6-3	TRBJ2-1	-	CASSSVPGGGHNEQFF	TGTGCCAGCAGTTCAGTACCTGGGGGGGGGCACAATGAGCAGTTCTTC
TRBD2	TRBV10-3	TRBJ2-3	once	CAISGGNTDTQYF	TGTGCCATCAGCGGGGGGAACACAGATACGCAGTATTTT
TRBD1	TRBV5-1	TRBJ2-4	-	CASSTDTGAGNIQYF	TGCGCCAGCAGCACAGACACAGGGGCGGGAAACATTCAGTACTTC
-	TRBV28	TRBJ1-2	-	CASTIGRNGYTF	TGTGCCAGCACTATCGGCCGGAATGGCTACACCTTC
TRBD1	TRBV9	TRBJ1-6	-	CASSVDPSPRQGNSPLHF	TGTGCCAGCAGCGTAGATCCCTCCCCCCGACAGGGAAATTCACCCCTCCACTTT
-	TRBV30	TRBJ1-6	-	CAWAPKGVSPLHF	TGTGCCTGGGCACCAAAGGGGGTCTCACCCCTCCACTTT
-	TRBV19	TRBJ1-4	-	CASKGGITDEKLFF	TGTGCCAGTAAAGGGGGGATAACCGATGAAAAACTGTTTTTT
-	TRBV11-3	TRBJ2-5	-	CASSRQDQETQYF	TGTGCCAGCAGCCGACAGGACCAAGAGACCCAGTACTTC
-	TRBV2	TRBJ1-5	-	CASSDSAGGVQPQHF	TGTGCCAGCAGTGACTCTGCGGGGGGGGTTCAGCCCCAGCATTTT
TRBD1	TRBV7-2	TRBJ1-4	-	CASSERTGEKLFF	TGTGCCAGCAGCGAACGGACAGGGGAAAAACTGTTTTTT
TRBD1	TRBV12-3/TRBV12-4	TRBJ1-2	-	CASSSTGVVGYTF	TGTGCCAGCAGCTCGACAGGGGTAGTCGGCTACACCTTC
-	TRBV12-3/TRBV12-4	TRBJ1-2	-	CASSLSVYGYTF	TGTGCCAGCAGTTTATCGGTCTATGGCTACACCTTC
TRBD2	TRBV18	TRBJ2-3	-	CASSPATSGNTDTQYF	TGTGCCAGCTCACCAGCGACTAGCGGAAACACAGATACGCAGTATTTT
-	TRBV9	TRBJ1-1	-	CASSVVSGSPVVFF	TGTGCCAGCAGCGTAGTCTCAGGTTCCCCGGTCGTTTTCTTT
TRBD2	TRBV7-3	TRBJ2-5	-	CASSRSPGGETQYF	TGTGCCAGCAGCCGGAGTCCGGGGGGAGAGACCCAGTACTTC
-	TRBV6-2/TRBV6-3	TRBJ2-3	-	CASSPPKFRSSTDTQYF	TGTGCCAGCAGTCCCCCCAAGTTCCGGTCTAGCACAGATACGCAGTATTTT
-	TRBV28	TRBJ2-2	-	CASTALHPQNTGELFF	TGTGCCAGCACCGCGCTTCATCCGCAGAACACCGGGGAGCTGTTTTTT
-	TRBV18	TRBJ1-2	-	CASSPGTNYGYTF	TGTGCCAGCTCACCAGGGACCAACTATGGCTACACCTTC
-	TRBV9	TRBJ1-1	-	CASSVSQLMNTEAFF	TGTGCCAGCAGCGTATCCCAGCTCATGAACACTGAAGCTTTCTTT
-	TRBV21-1	TRBJ1-5	-	CASSKGRSGGGGGNQPQHF	TGTGCCAGCAGCAAAGGAAGGAGTGGAGGGGGTGGAGGCAATCAGCCCCAGCATTTT
-	TRBV3-1/TRBV3-2	TRBJ2-2	-	CASSQVGGTGELFF	TGTGCCAGCAGCCAAGTGGGAGGCACCGGGGAGCTGTTTTTT
-	TRBV19	TRBJ1-5	-	CASSTERYITGNQPQHF	TGTGCCAGTAGTACCGAGAGATACATAACAGGTAATCAGCCCCAGCATTTT
-	TRBV19	TRBJ2-2	-	CASKRAGADTGELFF	TGTGCCAGTAAAAGGGCGGGGGCGGACACCGGGGAGCTGTTTTTT
-	TRBV6-5	TRBJ1-1	once	CASTGATEAFF	TGTGCCAGCACGGGTGCCACTGAAGCTTTCTTT
-	TRBV12-3/TRBV12-4	TRBJ2-2	-	CASSTRMAGELFF	TGTGCCAGCAGCACGCGGATGGCCGGGGAGCTGTTTTTT
TRBD2	TRBV4-1	TRBJ2-5	-	CASSQLTSGDQETQYF	TGCGCCAGCAGCCAATTGACTAGCGGGGACCAAGAGACCCAGTACTTC
-	TRBV5-1	TRBJ1-6	-	CASSLNSGANSPLHF	TGCGCCAGCAGCTTGAATTCGGGAGCTAATTCACCCCTCCACTTT